What follows is one T cell receptor beta chain and its context. It was during active infection that Seattle patients were enrolled and then longitudinally followed. CDR1 and CDR2 from the germline V gene are SGHVS and FQNEAQ. This CDR3 has 15 residues. V lost 6 bases and J lost 1, with 12 bases in between. The sample originates from a study of blood T cell repertoires in COVID-19. Across the whole study: Both acute and convalescent COVID-19 samples were obtained from the United States, Italy and Spain. From T cells, B-cell-depleted T cells, or PBMCs came the material, which was cDNA or gDNA.

The authors' processing: Amplification with reference gene primers provided the estimates of nucleated cell counts. Sequencing used immunoSEQ multiplex PCR; TCRdb keeps in-frame clones, though not all of them. V, J and clone size were drawn from that table, and D and trimming were deduced from the DNA. The repertoire has 350,000 or so clones, about nine tenths of them found once; the top ten carry 3% to 4%. Sequenced: peripheral blood. This chain connects TRBV7-8 to TRBJ2-2; possibly TRBD2 for D (5 bases). The sequence was collected from a woman in her fifties or sixties with COVID-19, enrolled during active disease. CDR3 DNA: TGTGCCAGCAGTTGGGAGTGGAAGAACACCGGGGAGCTGTTTTTT. This codes for CASSWEWKNTGELFF. The full variable domain, completed using reference TRBV7-8 and TRBJ2-2, is GAGVSQSPRYKVAKRGQDVALRCDPISGHVSLFWYQQALGQGPEFLTYFQNEAQLDKSGLPSDRFFAERPEGSVSTLKIQRTQQEDSAVYLCASSWEWKNTGELFFGEGSRLTVL.